Below are 2 T cell receptor beta chains sequenced from a single sample in a study of T cell repertoires in cytomegalovirus infection. No antigen has been identified for these receptors. TCRdb called the reads again in MiXCR, with one record for every CDR3 protein. The top ten hold around 13% of the sample, which has roughly 800,000 distinct CDR3 sequences, approximately 32% seen once. This specimen was cultured CD8+ T cells from PBMCs, taken from culture after CMV antigen stimulation. The source is a human donor in good health (CMV status not recorded). Some clones in this sample may be carry-over from other donors' samples.

This clonotype was detected a few times. V usage is TRBV12-3 or TRBV12-4 and J usage is TRBJ1-1, with D possibly matching TRBD1 (6 bases). The CDR3 extends over 13 amino acids. Trimming left V 6 bases short and J 7 bases short, with 15 bases between. As DNA, the CDR3 is TGTGCCAGCAGCTACTTGTCAGGGGATGAAGCTTTCTTT. This gives the protein CASSYLSGDEAFF.

The sample holds many counts of this clonotype. V usage is TRBV7-2 and J usage is TRBJ1-1, with D perhaps TRBD1 (5 bases). Germline assignment: CDR1 SGHTA and CDR2 FQGNSA. V gave up 2 bases and J gave up 3 bases, with 22 bases separating them. The CDR3 spans 18 residues. CDR3 sequence reads: CASSLRQVGEPLYTEAFF. In nucleotides, the CDR3 is TGTGCCAGCAGCTTAAGGCAGGTGGGGGAGCCACTATACACTGAAGCTTTCTTT.